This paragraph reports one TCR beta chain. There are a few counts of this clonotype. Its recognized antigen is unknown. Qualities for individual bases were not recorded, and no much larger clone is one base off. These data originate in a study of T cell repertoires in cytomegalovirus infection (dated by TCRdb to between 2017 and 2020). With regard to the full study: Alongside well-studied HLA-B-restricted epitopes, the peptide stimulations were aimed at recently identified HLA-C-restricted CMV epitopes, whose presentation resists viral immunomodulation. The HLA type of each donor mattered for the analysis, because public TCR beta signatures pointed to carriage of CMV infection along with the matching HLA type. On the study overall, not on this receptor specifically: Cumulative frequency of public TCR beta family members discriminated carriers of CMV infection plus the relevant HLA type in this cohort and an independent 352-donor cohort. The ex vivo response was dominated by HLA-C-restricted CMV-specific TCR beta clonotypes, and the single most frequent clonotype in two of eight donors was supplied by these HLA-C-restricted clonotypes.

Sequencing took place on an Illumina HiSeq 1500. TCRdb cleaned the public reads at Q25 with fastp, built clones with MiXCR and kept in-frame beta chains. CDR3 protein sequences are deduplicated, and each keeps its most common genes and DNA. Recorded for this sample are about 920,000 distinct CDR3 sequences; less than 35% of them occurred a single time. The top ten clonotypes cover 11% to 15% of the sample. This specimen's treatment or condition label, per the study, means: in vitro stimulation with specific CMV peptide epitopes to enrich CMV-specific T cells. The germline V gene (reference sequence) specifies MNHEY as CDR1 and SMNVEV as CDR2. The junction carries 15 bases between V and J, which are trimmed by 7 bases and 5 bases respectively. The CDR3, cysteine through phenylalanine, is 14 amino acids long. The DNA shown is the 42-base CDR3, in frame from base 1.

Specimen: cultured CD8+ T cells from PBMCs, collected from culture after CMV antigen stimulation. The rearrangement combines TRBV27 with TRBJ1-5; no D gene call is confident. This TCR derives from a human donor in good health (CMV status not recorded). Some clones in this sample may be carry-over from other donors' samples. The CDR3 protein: CASNPSGYHQPQHF. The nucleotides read TGTGCCAGCAACCCGTCGGGATACCATCAGCCCCAGCATTTT.